Following are 19 T cell receptor beta chains from one sample sequenced in a study of blood T cell repertoires in COVID-19. The data were produced by immunoSEQ multiplex PCR, yet TCRdb's version contains in-frame clones alone and is incomplete. Of around 100,000 clones listed, 85% are singletons. The specimen was peripheral blood. The receptors were gathered from a man aged 45-65 years with active or convalescent COVID-19.

The chain combines TRBV27 with TRBJ1-1; unclear D gene. This CDR3 has 11 residues. With 6 bases removed from V and 3 bases from J, the gap between germline ends came to 5 bases. The germline V gene has CDR1 MNHEY and CDR2 SMNVEV (reference sequence). DNA of the CDR3: TGTGCCAGCAGGCGGGACACTGAAGCTTTCTTT. As protein: CASRRDTEAFF.

The rearrangement joins TRBV2 to TRBJ1-1; D uncertain. CDR1 and CDR2 (germline): SNHLY, FYNNEI. V lost 3 bases, J lost 6 bases, and 14 bases lay in between. The CDR3 has 14 residues. CDR3 protein: CASSEQASQPEAFF. In DNA, the CDR3 is TGTGCCAGCAGTGAGCAAGCAAGCCAACCTGAAGCTTTCTTT.

This chain uses TRBV28 with TRBJ2-7, with D perhaps TRBD2 (7 bases). The CDR3 contains 14 residues. Per germline, CDR1 MDHEN and CDR2 SYDVKM. Between the trimmed V and J ends, which lost 9 bases and 3 bases, there was a span of 18 bases. The CDR3 DNA reads as TGTGCCAGTCTGAGGGGGGGGAACAACTACGAGCAGTACTTC. This sequence encodes CASLRGGNNYEQYF.

The chain carries TRBV9 and TRBJ1-1, with TRBD1 matching 7 bases. The junction had 3 bases not matched to a gene; V was cut back by 4 bases and J by 6 bases. CDR3 length equals 12 residues. Germline V lookup: CDR1 SGDLS, CDR2 YYNGEE. This chain's CDR3 is CASSTGQSEAFF. CDR3 nucleotide sequence: TGTGCCAGCAGCACGGGACAGTCTGAAGCTTTCTTT.

As concerns this clone: One end of the junction is discordant with germline, which a read error may explain. In nucleotides, the CDR3 is TGTGCCAGCAGGGAAGGGACAGGGGACACTGAAGCTTTCTTT. This gives the protein CASREGTGDTEAFF. The chain combines TRBV2 with TRBJ1-1, with TRBD1 matching 10 bases. CDR1 SNHLY and CDR2 FYNNEI come from the germline V gene. There are 14 residues in the CDR3.

This clone was observed a few times. The J gene is TRBJ1-5, the V gene TRBV6-9; TRBD1 matches 9 bases. After removal of 0 bases from V and 0 bases from J, the junction contained 6 bases not matched to a gene. The germline V gene has CDR1 MNHGY and CDR2 SVAAGI. The CDR3 is made up of 18 amino acids. CDR3 coding DNA: TGTGCCAGCAGTTATTCCGGGACAGGGCCATATAGCAATCAGCCCCAGCATTTT. Amino acids: CASSYSGTGPYSNQPQHF.

This chain joins TRBV18 and TRBJ2-1; 10 nucleotides line up with TRBD2. With 2 bases clipped from V and 3 bases from J, the junction kept 1 base outside the gene matches. This CDR3 contains 15 residues. CDR1 KGHSH and CDR2 LQKENI come from the germline V gene. This CDR3 is CASSPRTSGYNEQFF. The CDR3 bases are TGTGCCAGCTCACCAAGGACTAGCGGCTACAATGAGCAGTTCTTC.

CDR3 amino acids: CASSQSSLEQYF. For the CDR3, the DNA is TGTGCCAGCAGCCAATCGAGTCTCGAGCAGTACTTC. V and J are TRBV7-8 and TRBJ2-7; D uncertain. The CDR3 loop spans 12 amino acids. The germline CDR1 and CDR2 sequences are SGHVS and FQNEAQ. V was clipped by 5 bases and J by 6 bases, with 11 bases between them.

The chain joins TRBV4-1 to TRBJ1-1; 10 bases fit TRBD1. CDR1 MGHRA and CDR2 YSYEKL come from the germline V gene. The CDR3 covers 19 residues. The ends lost 5 bases at V and 3 bases at J; junction bases unmatched: 18. The chain's CDR3 is CASSNILLETGGADTEAFF. CDR3 in DNA: TGCGCCAGCAGCAATATTTTACTGGAGACAGGGGGCGCCGACACTGAAGCTTTCTTT.

The chain employs TRBV12-3 or TRBV12-4 and TRBJ2-2; the match to TRBD2 covers 7 bases. Trimming cost V 11 bases and J 4 bases; bases outside gene matches: 7. This CDR3 contains 13 residues. The CDR3 is CAGGELVTGELFF. Here the CDR3 DNA reads TGTGCCGGGGGGGAGTTGGTCACCGGGGAGCTGTTTTTT.

The chain links TRBV11-3 to TRBJ2-2; 10 nucleotides match TRBD1. Trimming cost V 2 bases and J 5 bases; bases outside gene matches: 5. Per the germline V gene, CDR1 is SGHNT and CDR2 is YENEEA. The CDR3 runs 16 residues. CDR3: CASSLWTGGSTGELFF. Written as DNA, the CDR3 is TGTGCCAGCAGCTTATGGACAGGGGGAAGTACCGGGGAGCTGTTTTTT.

This chain links TRBV7-3 with TRBJ2-1; the D gene is possibly TRBD2 (6 bases). Germline V CDR1 and CDR2: SGHTA, FQGTGA. This CDR3 comprises 15 residues. Trimming took 3 bases from V and 5 from J, leaving 14 bases between them. This CDR3 reads CASSFIRGGNNEQFF. CDR3 nucleotide sequence: TGTGCCAGCAGCTTTATTAGGGGCGGGAACAATGAGCAGTTCTTC.

V gene TRBV5-1 combines with J gene TRBJ2-3; TRBD1 matches at 7 bases. V lost 0 bases, J lost 4 bases, and 8 bases stayed unmatched. CDR3 length: 16 residues. Germline CDR1 is SGHRS and CDR2 is YFSETQ. CDR3 nucleotide sequence: TGCGCCAGCAGCTTGGCCGAGACAGGGTTAGCAGATACGCAGTATTTT. Encoded protein: CASSLAETGLADTQYF.

The V gene is TRBV20-1, the J gene TRBJ1-2; 9 bases are a match to TRBD1. The CDR3 loop spans 12 amino acids. Trimming removed 6 bases from V and 13 bases from J; junction bases left unmatched: 12. CDR1 is DFQATT and CDR2 is SNEGSKA in the germline V gene (reference sequence). The CDR3 DNA sequence: TGCAGTGCAAGTCGGGGACAGGGCCTTCGCACCTTC. This translates into CSASRGQGLRTF.

The chain has TRBV6-5 and TRBJ2-3; possible D gene TRBD2, 6 bases. Germline V lookup: CDR1 MNHEY, CDR2 SVGAGI. Trimming shortened V by 4 bases and J by 4 bases, and 12 bases separated the two germline ends. The CDR3 is 14 residues long. CDR3: CASSLYGLPDTQYF. For the CDR3, the DNA is TGTGCCAGCAGTTTATACGGACTACCAGATACGCAGTATTTT.

This clone occurred once. J is TRBJ2-7 and V is TRBV30; D gene unclear. Germline V lookup: CDR1 GTSNPN, CDR2 SVGIG (reference sequence). The CDR3 is 11 amino acids. The V gene lost 4 bases and the J gene lost 1 base, with 5 bases spanning the gap. CDR3 residues: CAWKTSYEQYF. The CDR3 DNA sequence: TGTGCCTGGAAAACATCCTACGAGCAGTACTTC.

The CDR3 DNA reads as TGTGCCAGTAGTTCCCTCCAGGGGGTAAGAAACACCGGGGAGCTGTTTTTT. Amino acid sequence: CASSSLQGVRNTGELFF. This chain uses TRBV19 with TRBJ2-2; 7 positions agree with TRBD1. Germline CDR1 reads LNHDA; CDR2 reads SQIVND (reference sequence). V shed 5 bases, J shed 2 bases, and the junction held 11 bases outside the gene matches. The CDR3 runs 17 residues.

J is TRBJ2-2 and V is TRBV27, with D possibly matching TRBD1 (5 bases). Trimming pared 6 bases from V and 6 bases from J, leaving 14 bases between. Germline loops: CDR1 MNHEY, CDR2 SMNVEV (reference sequence). CDR3 length equals 14 residues. This chain's CDR3 is CASRAPQGAGELFF. The DNA of the CDR3 is TGTGCCAGCAGAGCACCCCAGGGTGCCGGGGAGCTGTTTTTT.

The genes are TRBV6-6 and TRBJ2-7; 7 bases agree with TRBD1. The CDR3 totals 15 residues. Unmatched junction bases numbered 10, after V lost 6 bases and J lost 2 bases. CDR1 and CDR2 from the germline V gene are MNHNY and SVGAGI (reference sequence). CDR3 sequence: CASSRDRESAYEQYF. The CDR3 nucleotides read TGTGCCAGCAGCCGCGACAGGGAGTCGGCCTACGAGCAGTACTTC.